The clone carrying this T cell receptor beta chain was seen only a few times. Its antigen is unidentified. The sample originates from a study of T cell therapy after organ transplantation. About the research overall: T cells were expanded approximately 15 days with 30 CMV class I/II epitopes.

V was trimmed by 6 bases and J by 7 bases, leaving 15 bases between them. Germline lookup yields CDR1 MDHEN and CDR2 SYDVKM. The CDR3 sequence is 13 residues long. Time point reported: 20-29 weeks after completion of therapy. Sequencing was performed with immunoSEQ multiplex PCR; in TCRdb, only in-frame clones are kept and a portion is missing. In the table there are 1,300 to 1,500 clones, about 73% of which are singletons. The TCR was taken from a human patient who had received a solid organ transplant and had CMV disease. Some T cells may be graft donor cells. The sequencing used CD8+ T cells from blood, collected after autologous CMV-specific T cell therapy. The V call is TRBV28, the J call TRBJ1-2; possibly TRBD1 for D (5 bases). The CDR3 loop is CASSRPGRGGYTF. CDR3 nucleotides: TGTGCCAGCAGCCGGCCGGGGAGGGGTGGCTACACCTTC.